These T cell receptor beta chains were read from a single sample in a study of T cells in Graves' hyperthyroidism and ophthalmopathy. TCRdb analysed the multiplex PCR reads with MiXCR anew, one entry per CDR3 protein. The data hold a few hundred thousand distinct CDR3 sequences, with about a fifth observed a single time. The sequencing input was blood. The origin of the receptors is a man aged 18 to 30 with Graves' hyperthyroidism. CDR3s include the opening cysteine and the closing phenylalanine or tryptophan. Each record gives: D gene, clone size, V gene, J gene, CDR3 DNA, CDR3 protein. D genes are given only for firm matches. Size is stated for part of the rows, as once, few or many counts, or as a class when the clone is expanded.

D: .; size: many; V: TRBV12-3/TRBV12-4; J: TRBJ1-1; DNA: TGTGCCAGCAGTCGTAAGTGGGGCACTGAAGCTTTCTTT; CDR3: CASSRKWGTEAFF
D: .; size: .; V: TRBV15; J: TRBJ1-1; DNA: TGTGCCACCAGCAGAGATCGGGGGACTTACACTGAAGCTTTCTTT; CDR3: CATSRDRGTYTEAFF
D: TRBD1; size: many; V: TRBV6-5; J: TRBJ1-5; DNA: TGTGCCAGCGACTACTACAGGGGCAAGGGCAATCAGCCCCAGCATTTT; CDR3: CASDYYRGKGNQPQHF
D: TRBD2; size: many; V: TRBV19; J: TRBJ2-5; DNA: TGTGCCAGTAGCCCTTTAGAGCGGGGGGGCTCAGAGACCCAGTACTTC; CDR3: CASSPLERGGSETQYF
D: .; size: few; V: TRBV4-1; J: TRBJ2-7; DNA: TGCGCCAGCGGCTACACCGGGACGCCCTCCTACGAGCAGTACTTC; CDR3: CASGYTGTPSYEQYF
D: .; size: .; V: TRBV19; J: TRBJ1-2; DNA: TGTGCCAGTAGTACCTCGGCCCTTGGCGCAGTCTATGGCTACACCTTC; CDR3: CASSTSALGAVYGYTF
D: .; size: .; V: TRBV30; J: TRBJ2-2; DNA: TGTGCCACTGATAGGGTCCGGACCGGGGAGCTGTTTTTT; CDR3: CATDRVRTGELFF
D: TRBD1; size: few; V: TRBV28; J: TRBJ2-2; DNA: TGTGCCAGCAGAGACTCGGGACAGGGGTGGACCGGGGAGCTGTTTTTT; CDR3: CASRDSGQGWTGELFF
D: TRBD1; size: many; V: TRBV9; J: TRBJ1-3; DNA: TGTGCCAGCAGCACGGGACAGATCTCTGGAAACACCATATATTTT; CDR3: CASSTGQISGNTIYF
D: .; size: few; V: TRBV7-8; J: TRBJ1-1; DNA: .; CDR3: CASSFGPGGTEAFF
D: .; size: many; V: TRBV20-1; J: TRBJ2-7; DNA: TGCAGTGCCCTGGACAGTAAAGGATACGAGCAGTACTTC; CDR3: CSALDSKGYEQYF